The rows below give T cell receptor beta chains drawn from one sample of a study of regulatory dendritic cells for organ transplantation. Data came from immunoSEQ multiplex PCR; TCRdb stores just in-frame clones and leaves some out. The sample consists of roughly 30,000 clones, approximately 86% of them appearing once. Sequenced input: naive CD8+ T cells from blood. The origin of the receptors is a human donor in good health. The CDR3 runs from the conserved cysteine through the conserved F or W. D genes are given only for firm matches. Clone size is shown for a subset of rows, as once, few, many or a class of expanded clone.

TRBV5-6	-	-	TRBJ2-5	TGTGCCAGCAGCTTGGACAGGGTAGAGACCCAGTACTTC	CASSLDRVETQYF
TRBV27	-	-	TRBJ1-2	TGTGCCAGCAGTTTTGAGACAGGCTATGGCTACACCTTC	CASSFETGYGYTF
TRBV21-1	-	-	TRBJ1-2	TGTGCCAGCAGCACCAAGACAGGGAACTATGGCTACACCTTC	CASSTKTGNYGYTF
TRBV4-2	-	-	TRBJ2-1	TGTGCCAGCAGCGCTCTGTCTGGGAGCTCCTACAATGAGCAGTTCTTC	CASSALSGSSYNEQFF
TRBV19	-	-	TRBJ1-2	TGTGCCAGTAGTATAGATTCGGCAGGGGCGCAGGGCTACACCTTC	CASSIDSAGAQGYTF
TRBV5-8	-	TRBD1	TRBJ1-6	TGTGCCAGCAGCTACGGGACAGGGAATTCACCCCTCCACTTT	CASSYGTGNSPLHF
TRBV19	-	TRBD1	TRBJ2-7	TGTGCCAGTAGTACCGACAGGGGAAGCTCCTACGAGCAGTACTTC	CASSTDRGSSYEQYF
TRBV9	-	TRBD2	TRBJ2-4	TGTGCCAGCAGCGTTACCCCCGGGAGGTCCAAAAACATTCAGTACTTC	CASSVTPGRSKNIQYF
TRBV5-1	-	-	TRBJ1-6	TGCGCCAGCAGCTTGGGGGGGGTCCAAAGGGATTCACCCCTCCACTTT	CASSLGGVQRDSPLHF
TRBV9	few	TRBD2	TRBJ2-3	TGTGCCAGCAGCGCGGGAGGAGATACGCAGTATTTT	CASSAGGDTQYF
TRBV5-1	-	-	TRBJ1-2	TGCGCCAGCAGCTTGGTTGCCCAGGCGTCTGGCTACACCTTC	CASSLVAQASGYTF
TRBV4-2	-	TRBD2	TRBJ2-1	TGTGCCAGCAGCCAAGATCACGGGACTAGCTTCGACAATGAGCAGTTCTTC	CASSQDHGTSFDNEQFF
TRBV19	few	-	TRBJ1-5	TGTGCCAGTAGTTTCGGGGGTATTCCGAATCAGCCCCAGCATTTT	CASSFGGIPNQPQHF
TRBV5-1	-	-	TRBJ2-1	TGCGCCAGCAGCTTCGGGGGGCTCGAGCGTCCCTACAATGAGCAGTTCTTC	CASSFGGLERPYNEQFF
TRBV5-8	once	-	TRBJ2-4	TGTGCCAGCAGCTGGGCCGAACTCCTAGCCAAAAACATTCAGTACTTC	CASSWAELLAKNIQYF
TRBV14	-	-	TRBJ1-2	TGTGCCAGCAGCGAAGCCCCCTACGGGGGCTACACCTTC	CASSEAPYGGYTF
TRBV7-9	few	-	TRBJ1-2	TGTGCCAGCAGCTTTGCAGGGGCTGGCTATGGCTACACCTTC	CASSFAGAGYGYTF
TRBV19	-	TRBD1	TRBJ2-1	TGTGCCAGTAGTCAGGGGGTGGGTGAGCAGTTCTTC	CASSQGVGEQFF
TRBV9	-	TRBD1	TRBJ2-5	TGTGCCAGCAGCACTTCCGGGACAGGCCAAGAGACCCAGTACTTC	CASSTSGTGQETQYF
TRBV7-2	-	TRBD1	TRBJ2-2	TGTGCCAGCAGCTTAGTGCTCCCGACAGGGGGGAACACCGGGGAGCTGTTTTTT	CASSLVLPTGGNTGELFF
TRBV7-2	-	TRBD2	TRBJ2-5	TGTGCCAGCAGCACATACGGACTAGCGGGAGAGACCCAGTACTTC	CASSTYGLAGETQYF
TRBV14	-	-	TRBJ2-2	TGTGCCAGCAGCCTTCTTTTGACCGGGGAGCTGTTTTTT	CASSLLLTGELFF
TRBV4-2	-	-	TRBJ1-4	TGTGCCAGCAGCCAGACCGTTACCCCAGGGGCTACTAATGAAAAACTGTTTTTT	CASSQTVTPGATNEKLFF
TRBV19	-	-	TRBJ2-7	TGTGCCAGTAGTATAGCCCGAGGACTCTACGAGCAGTACTTC	CASSIARGLYEQYF
TRBV6-5	-	TRBD2	TRBJ2-1	TGTGCCAGCAGTTACTCGGGCGGGGGGGCCTTGTATGAGCAGTTCTTC	CASSYSGGGALYEQFF
TRBV11-2	-	TRBD1	TRBJ2-7	TGTGCCAGCAGCTTAGAGGTGGCGTTAAGGGACAGGGCCTACGAGCAGTACTTC	CASSLEVALRDRAYEQYF
TRBV7-6	-	TRBD1	TRBJ1-4	TGTGCCAGCAGCACCCGGGACAGGGAGGGTGAAAAACTGTTTTTT	CASSTRDREGEKLFF
TRBV11-2	-	TRBD2	TRBJ2-5	TGTGCCAGCTCGCCTTTGGGGACTAGCGGGCGCCAAGAGACCCAGTACTTC	CASSPLGTSGRQETQYF
TRBV5-6	-	-	TRBJ2-7	TGTGCCAGCAACACGGGGACTGGGGGCTACGAGCAGTACTTC	CASNTGTGGYEQYF
TRBV19	few	-	TRBJ2-2	TGTGCCAGTAACGGAGTGGTCGGGGAGCTGTTTTTT	CASNGVVGELFF
TRBV4-3	-	-	TRBJ1-1	TGCGCCAGCAGCCAAGATTCAGGGCTGAACACTGAAGCTTTCTTT	CASSQDSGLNTEAFF
TRBV4-3	-	-	TRBJ2-2	TGCGCCAGCAGCCAAGATTCGGGGTGGACCGGGGAGCTGTTTTTT	CASSQDSGWTGELFF
TRBV2	-	TRBD2	TRBJ2-3	TGTGCCAGCAGTAGCGTAGCGGGGGGGCCCAGTACGCAGTATTTT	CASSSVAGGPSTQYF
TRBV5-4	-	TRBD1	TRBJ2-1	TGTGCCAGCAGCTCGGCCGGGACAGGGTCTGCCAATGAGCAGTTCTTC	CASSSAGTGSANEQFF
TRBV11-3	-	-	TRBJ1-1	TGTGCCAGCAGCTTATACAAGAACACTGAAGCTTTCTTT	CASSLYKNTEAFF
TRBV7-8	-	-	TRBJ1-1	TGTGCCAGCAGCTTACCTATCGGGAGAACCACTGAAGCTTTCTTT	CASSLPIGRTTEAFF
TRBV4-3	few	-	TRBJ1-1	TGCGCCAGCAGCCAATACGGGGTGTCCACTGAAGCTTTCTTT	CASSQYGVSTEAFF
TRBV9	-	TRBD1	TRBJ1-1	TGTGCCAGCAGCGCCGACGACAGGGGGATGAACACTGAAGCTTTCTTT	CASSADDRGMNTEAFF
TRBV9	-	TRBD2	TRBJ2-1	TGTGCCAGCAGCGTAGGCCCTAGCGGGGCTTACAATGAGCAGTTCTTC	CASSVGPSGAYNEQFF
TRBV2	-	TRBD1	TRBJ2-7	TGTGCCAGCAGTCTTTTAGGGACAGGGTCATACGAGCAGTACTTC	CASSLLGTGSYEQYF
TRBV6-5	-	-	TRBJ1-2	TGTGCCAGCAGCTCCCCGCGGCAGGGTGACTATGGCTACACCTTC	CASSSPRQGDYGYTF
TRBV6-5	few	-	TRBJ1-3	TGTGCCAGCAGTCTTACGGGCTCTGGAAACACCATATATTTT	CASSLTGSGNTIYF
TRBV15	-	TRBD2	TRBJ2-7	TGTGCCACCAGCAGAGTTTGGGAGGGGCCGATCCCCTACGAGCAGTACTTC	CATSRVWEGPIPYEQYF
TRBV6-5	once	-	TRBJ1-1	TGTGCCAGCAGTTACTCTCAGGGAATAAGGAACACTGAAGCTTTCTTT	CASSYSQGIRNTEAFF